What follows describes a single T cell receptor beta chain. Its cognate antigen is unknown. Primers for the PCR totalled 60 Vbeta and 13 Jbeta. Per the original data handling: Tens of millions of unique TCR beta chains, roughly 10 million shared, were counted in a later analysis. Assay: immunoSEQ multiplex PCR; the TCRdb copy retains only in-frame clones and omits some. V, J and clone size derive from that table, while D and trimming were established from the DNA sequence. The sample has about 160,000 clones; 80% are singletons. The ends were cut back, 0 bases at V and 8 bases at J, with 19 bases in the middle. The CDR3 has 16 residues. Per the germline V gene, CDR1 is LGHNA and CDR2 is YSLEER. This specimen belongs to a study of cytomegalovirus exposure and HLA in healthy donors. Overall study findings and caveats: Specificity of a few CMV-associated chains for CMV antigens was verified in vitro.

The chain couples TRBV4-3 to TRBJ1-1; the D gene is possibly TRBD1 (6 bases). The sequence derives from a man younger than 30 in good health and CMV-seropositive. The sequenced sample consisted of PBMCs. CDR3: CASSQDADRRSLEAFF. In DNA, the CDR3 is TGCGCCAGCAGCCAAGATGCTGACAGGAGGAGTCTCGAAGCTTTCTTT.